The T cell receptor (beta chain) described here comes from a study of blood T cell repertoires in COVID-19. In the study overall: PBMCs, B-cell-depleted T cells, or T cells were the source of the cDNA or gDNA that made up the material.

Per the original methods: Researchers report that nucleated cell counts were estimated from reference gene primer amplification. TCRdb's table, derived via immunoSEQ multiplex PCR, lists solely in-frame clones and lacks some. V and J calls and clone size are those listed in that table; D and trimming were worked out from the DNA. The sample consists of some 200,000 clones, about 86% of them appearing once. Germline CDR1 and CDR2: SGHVS and FQNEAQ. The trim removed 1 base at V and 6 bases at J, leaving 10 bases unmatched. The CDR3 is 17 amino acids. The source material was peripheral blood. This clonotype was sampled from a man aged 30 to 45 with active or convalescent COVID-19. This chain uses TRBV7-8 with TRBJ2-3; 10 nucleotides match TRBD2. The CDR3 sequence: CASSLVGSLAGRDTQYF. In DNA, the CDR3 is TGTGCCAGCAGCTTAGTGGGCTCACTAGCGGGGCGGGATACGCAGTATTTT. The complete variable domain, with remaining parts taken from reference TRBV7-8 and TRBJ2-3, reads GAGVSQSPRYKVAKRGQDVALRCDPISGHVSLFWYQQALGQGPEFLTYFQNEAQLDKSGLPSDRFFAERPEGSVSTLKIQRTQQEDSAVYLCASSLVGSLAGRDTQYFGPGTRLTVL.